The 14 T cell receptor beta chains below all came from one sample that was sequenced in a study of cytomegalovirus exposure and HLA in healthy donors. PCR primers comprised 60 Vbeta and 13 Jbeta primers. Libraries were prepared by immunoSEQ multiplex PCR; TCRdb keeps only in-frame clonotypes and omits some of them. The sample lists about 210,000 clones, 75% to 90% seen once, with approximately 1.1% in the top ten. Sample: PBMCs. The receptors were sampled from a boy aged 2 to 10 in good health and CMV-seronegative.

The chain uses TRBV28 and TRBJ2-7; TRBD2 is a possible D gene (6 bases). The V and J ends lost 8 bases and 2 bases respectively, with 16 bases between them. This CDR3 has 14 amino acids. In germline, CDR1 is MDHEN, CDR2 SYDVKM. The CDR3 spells CASRWAGGTYEQYF. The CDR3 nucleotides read TGTGCCAGCCGTTGGGCGGGCGGGACCTACGAGCAGTACTTC.

The CDR3 nucleotides read TGTGCCTGGGGACAGGGGGGTTCACCCCTCCACTTT. Amino acid sequence: CAWGQGGSPLHF. This chain links TRBV30 with TRBJ1-6; 10 bases agree with TRBD1. CDR3 length equals 12 residues. V shed 5 bases and J 9 bases; nucleotides not matched to a gene: 1. From germline, CDR1 is GTSNPN and CDR2 SVGIG (reference sequence).

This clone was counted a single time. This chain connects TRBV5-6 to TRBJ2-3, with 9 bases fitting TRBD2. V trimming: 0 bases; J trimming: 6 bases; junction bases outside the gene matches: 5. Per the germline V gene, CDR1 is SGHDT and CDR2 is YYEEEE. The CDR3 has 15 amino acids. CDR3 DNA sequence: TGTGCCAGCAGCTTGGGGCGGGGGGGCAGGGATACGCAGTATTTT. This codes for CASSLGRGGRDTQYF. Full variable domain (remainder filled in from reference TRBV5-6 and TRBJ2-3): DAGVTQSPTHLIKTRGQQVTLRCSPKSGHDTVSWYQQALGQGPQFIFQYYEEEERQRGNFPDRFSGHQFPNYSSELNVNALLLGDSALYLCASSLGRGGRDTQYFGPGTRLTVL.

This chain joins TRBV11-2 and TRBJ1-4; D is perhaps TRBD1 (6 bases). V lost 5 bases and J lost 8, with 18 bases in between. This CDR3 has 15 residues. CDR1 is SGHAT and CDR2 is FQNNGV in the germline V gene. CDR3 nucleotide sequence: TGTGCCAGCAGCCAGGGGATGACAGCGGGAGAAAAACTGTTTTTT. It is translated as CASSQGMTAGEKLFF.

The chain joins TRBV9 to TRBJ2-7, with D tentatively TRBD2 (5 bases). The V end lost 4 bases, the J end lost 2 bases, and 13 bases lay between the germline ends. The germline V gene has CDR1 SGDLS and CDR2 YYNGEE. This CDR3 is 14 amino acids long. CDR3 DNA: TGTGCCAGCAGCCCCGGGGTCACTCCCTACGAGCAGTACTTC. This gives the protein CASSPGVTPYEQYF.

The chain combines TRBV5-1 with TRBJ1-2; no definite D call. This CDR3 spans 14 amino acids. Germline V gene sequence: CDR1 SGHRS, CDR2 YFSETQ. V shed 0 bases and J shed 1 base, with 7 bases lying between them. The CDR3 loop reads CASSLATGNYGYTF. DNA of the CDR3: TGCGCCAGCAGCTTGGCCACGGGTAACTATGGCTACACCTTC.

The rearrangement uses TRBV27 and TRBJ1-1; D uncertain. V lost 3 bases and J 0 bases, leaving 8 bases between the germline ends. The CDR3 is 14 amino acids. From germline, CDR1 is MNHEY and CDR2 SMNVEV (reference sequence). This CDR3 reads CASSLWGVNTEAFF. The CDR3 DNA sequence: TGTGCCAGCAGTTTGTGGGGAGTGAACACTGAAGCTTTCTTT.

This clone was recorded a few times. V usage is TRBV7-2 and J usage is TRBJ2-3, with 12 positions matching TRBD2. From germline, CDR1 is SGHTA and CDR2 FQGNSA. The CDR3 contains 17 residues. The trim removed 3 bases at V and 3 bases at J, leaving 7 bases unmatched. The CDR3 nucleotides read TGTGCCAGCAGCTTTTTGACTAGCGGGGGACGAACAGATACGCAGTATTTT. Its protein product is CASSFLTSGGRTDTQYF.

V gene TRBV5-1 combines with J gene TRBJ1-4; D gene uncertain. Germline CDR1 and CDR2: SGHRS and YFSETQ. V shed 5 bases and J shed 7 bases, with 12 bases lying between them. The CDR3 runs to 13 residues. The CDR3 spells CASSGTVGEKLFF. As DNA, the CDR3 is TGCGCCAGCAGTGGAACAGTTGGTGAAAAACTGTTTTTT. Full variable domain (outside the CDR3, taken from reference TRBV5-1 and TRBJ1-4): KAGVTQTPRYLIKTRGQQVTLSCSPISGHRSVSWYQQTPGQGLQFLFEYFSETQRNKGNFPGRFSGRQFSNSRSEMNVSTLELGDSALYLCASSGTVGEKLFFGSGTQLSVL.

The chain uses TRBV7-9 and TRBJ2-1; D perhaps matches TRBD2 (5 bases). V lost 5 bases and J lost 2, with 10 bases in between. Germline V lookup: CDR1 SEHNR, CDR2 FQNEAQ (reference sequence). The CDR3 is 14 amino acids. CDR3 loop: CASSEDSTYNEQFF. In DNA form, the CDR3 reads TGTGCCAGCAGCGAGGACTCAACCTACAATGAGCAGTTCTTC.

The CDR3 bases are TGCGCCAGCAGCTTGGCCCCCCAAGGACAGGGAGATCAGCCCCAGCATTTT. Residues: CASSLAPQGQGDQPQHF. This chain joins TRBV5-1 and TRBJ1-5; 8 bases match TRBD1. Germline V gene lookup returns CDR1 SGHRS and CDR2 YFSETQ. Trimming took 0 bases from V and 5 from J; bases not matched to a gene: 10. This CDR3 is built from 17 residues.

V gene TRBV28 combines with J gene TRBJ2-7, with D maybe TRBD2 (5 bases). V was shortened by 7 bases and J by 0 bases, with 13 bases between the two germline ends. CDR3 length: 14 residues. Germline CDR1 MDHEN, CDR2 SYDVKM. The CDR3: CASTSIPTSYEQYF. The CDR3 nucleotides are TGTGCCAGCACTAGCATCCCCACCTCCTACGAGCAGTACTTC.

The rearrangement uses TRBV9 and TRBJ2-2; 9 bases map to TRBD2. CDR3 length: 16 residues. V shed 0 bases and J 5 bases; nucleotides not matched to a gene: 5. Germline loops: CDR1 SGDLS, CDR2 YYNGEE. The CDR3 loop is CASSVGAGGTTGELFF. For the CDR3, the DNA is TGTGCCAGCAGCGTAGGTGCGGGAGGGACAACCGGGGAGCTGTTTTTT.

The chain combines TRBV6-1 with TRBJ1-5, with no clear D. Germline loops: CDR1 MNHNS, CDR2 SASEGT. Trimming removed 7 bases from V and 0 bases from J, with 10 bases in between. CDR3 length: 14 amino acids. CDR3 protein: CASISSYSNQPQHF. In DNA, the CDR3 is TGTGCCAGCATATCTTCCTATAGCAATCAGCCCCAGCATTTT.